The 10 T cell receptor beta chains presented below share a single source sample, sequenced in a study of molecular identifiers for immune sequencing clone quantification. TCRdb fed the PCR reads into MiXCR, producing one record per CDR3 protein. In the table there are about 500,000 distinct CDR3 sequences, around 25% of which are singletons. Sequencing used naive CD8+ T cells from blood, with Jurkat cell RNA spiked in. Subset in this sample: FACS-sorted CD8+CD4-CCR7+CD45RA+ naive T cells. These receptors all come from a human donor in good health. Some libraries in this study had Jurkat cell RNA spiked in.

As regards this clonotype: Since a much larger clone is just one base distant, this may be a read error. The V call is TRBV7-9, the J call TRBJ2-3; D is possibly TRBD2 (5 bases). V lost 5 bases, J lost 5 bases, and 23 bases lay in between. CDR1 and CDR2 (germline): SEHNR, FQNEAQ (reference sequence). CDR3 size: 17 residues. The DNA for the CDR3 is TGTGCCAGCAGCAAGGGAAATGGCGGGCCTAGTGAAGATACGCAGTATTTT. Protein sequence: CASSKGNGGPSEDTQYF.

The rearrangement uses TRBV7-6 and TRBJ2-3; D ambiguous. Germline lookup yields CDR1 SGHVS and CDR2 FNYEAQ. This CDR3 has 13 residues. V lost 8 bases, J lost 4 bases, and 13 bases lay in between. This CDR3 reads CASSPTRADTQYF. CDR3 nucleotide sequence: TGTGCCAGCTCCCCCACAAGGGCAGATACGCAGTATTTT.

The chain joins TRBV29-1 to TRBJ2-1, with unresolved D. The CDR3 has 11 amino acids. V was cut by 4 bases and J by 4 bases, with 5 bases left in between. Germline values: CDR1 SQVTM, CDR2 ANQGSEA. The CDR3 region has the DNA TGCAGCGTTGGACATTACAATGAGCAGTTCTTC. Translation gives CSVGHYNEQFF.

The chain has TRBV4-1 and TRBJ1-5; 8 positions agree with TRBD1. V lost 2 bases to trimming and J lost 5 bases; unmatched junction nucleotides: 5. The CDR3 consists of 15 residues. Germline assignment: CDR1 MGHRA and CDR2 YSYEKL. CDR3: CASSQRTGSDQPQHF. Written as DNA, the CDR3 is TGCGCCAGCAGCCAAAGGACAGGGTCCGATCAGCCCCAGCATTTT.

At least ten counts were recorded for this clonotype. CDR3 bases: TGTGCCAGCAGCTTGATGGGCACGGGAAATCAGCCCCAGCATTTT. Encoded protein: CASSLMGTGNQPQHF. V and J are TRBV7-2 and TRBJ1-5; D is unresolved. The V end lost 3 bases, the J end lost 4 bases, and 13 bases lay between the germline ends. This CDR3 has 15 residues. Germline V gene sequence: CDR1 SGHTA, CDR2 FQGNSA.

V usage is TRBV20-1 and J usage is TRBJ2-5; the match to TRBD1 covers 12 bases. The CDR3 totals 17 residues. Germline V gives CDR1 DFQATT, CDR2 SNEGSKA (reference sequence). The V gene end was trimmed by 5 bases and the J gene end by 3 bases; junction bases not matched to a gene: 13. This CDR3 is CSAWAGTGGSYEETQYF. CDR3 in DNA: TGCAGTGCTTGGGCCGGGACAGGGGGCTCTTATGAAGAGACCCAGTACTTC.

The sample holds a few counts of this clonotype. The genes are TRBV7-9 and TRBJ2-1; D possibly matches TRBD1 or TRBD2 (5 bases each). The CDR3 length is 17 residues. CDR1 is SEHNR, CDR2 FQNEAQ, per germline (reference sequence). Trimming took 5 bases from V and 0 from J, leaving 17 bases between them. The CDR3 bases are TGTGCCAGCAGCCCGGGGACGACGGAAAGCTCCTACAATGAGCAGTTCTTC. It is translated as CASSPGTTESSYNEQFF.

Worth noting for this clonotype: A much larger clonotype is one base distant, so this may be a read error. The rearrangement links TRBV29-1 to TRBJ2-1, with 12 bases lining up with TRBD2. From germline, CDR1 is SQVTM and CDR2 ANQGSEA. The CDR3 consists of 14 residues. The CDR3 DNA is TGCCGCGTGGGACTAGCGGGTCCCTACAATGAGCAGTTCTTC. Protein: CRVGLAGPYNEQFF.

Ten or more counts support this clonotype. The chain has TRBV7-6 and TRBJ2-3, with 9 bases identical to TRBD2. From germline, CDR1 is SGHVS and CDR2 FNYEAQ. Trimming took 6 bases from V and 1 from J; bases not matched to a gene: 5. This CDR3 comprises 15 residues. As DNA, the CDR3 is TGTGCCAGCAGTCGTAGCGGGAGCGGCACAGATACGCAGTATTTT. Translating gives CASSRSGSGTDTQYF.

This clonotype was seen just once. At one boundary the junction diverges from the germline segment, which might be a read error. The chain has TRBV2 and TRBJ2-3; weak D call: TRBD1 (5 bases). The CDR3 spans 16 residues. Germline CDR1 is SNHLY and CDR2 is FYNNEI. The CDR3 here is CASSEPTHASTGTQYF. The CDR3 DNA follows: TGTGCCAGCAGTGAACCAACACACGCGAGCACAGGTACGCAGTATTTT.